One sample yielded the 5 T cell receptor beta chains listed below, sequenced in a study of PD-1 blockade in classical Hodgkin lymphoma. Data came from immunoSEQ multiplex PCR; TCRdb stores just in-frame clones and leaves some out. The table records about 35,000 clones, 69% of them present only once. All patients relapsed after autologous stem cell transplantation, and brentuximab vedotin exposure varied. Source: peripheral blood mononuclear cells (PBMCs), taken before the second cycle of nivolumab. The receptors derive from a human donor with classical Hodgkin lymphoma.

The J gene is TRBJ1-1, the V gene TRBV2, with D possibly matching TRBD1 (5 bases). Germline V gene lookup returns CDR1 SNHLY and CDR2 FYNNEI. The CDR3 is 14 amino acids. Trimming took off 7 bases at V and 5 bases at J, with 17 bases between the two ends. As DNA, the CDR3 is TGTGCCAGCAACTACGGGGGGAGGGGAACTGAAGCTTTCTTT. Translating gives CASNYGGRGTEAFF.

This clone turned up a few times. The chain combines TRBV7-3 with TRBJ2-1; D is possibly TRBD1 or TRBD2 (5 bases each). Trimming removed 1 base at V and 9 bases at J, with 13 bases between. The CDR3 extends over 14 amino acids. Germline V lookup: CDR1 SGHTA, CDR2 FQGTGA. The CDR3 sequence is CASSLNSGPSEQFF. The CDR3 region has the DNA TGTGCCAGCAGCTTAAATTCGGGGCCCAGTGAGCAGTTCTTC.

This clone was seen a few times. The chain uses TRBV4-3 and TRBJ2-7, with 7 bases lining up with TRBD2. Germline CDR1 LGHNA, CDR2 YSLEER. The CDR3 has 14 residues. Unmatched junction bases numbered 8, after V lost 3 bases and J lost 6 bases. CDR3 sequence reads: CASSQNGGRSEQYF. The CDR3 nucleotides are TGCGCCAGCAGCCAGAACGGCGGGAGAAGCGAGCAGTACTTC.

The CDR3 nucleotides read TGTGCCAGCAGCCGGAGACTAGCGGAAAATGAGCAGTTCTTC. This codes for CASSRRLAENEQFF. This sequence joins TRBV27 and TRBJ2-1, with 9 bases that match TRBD2. Unmatched junction bases numbered 7, after V lost 6 bases and J lost 7 bases. From germline, CDR1 is MNHEY and CDR2 SMNVEV (reference sequence). This CDR3 comprises 14 residues.

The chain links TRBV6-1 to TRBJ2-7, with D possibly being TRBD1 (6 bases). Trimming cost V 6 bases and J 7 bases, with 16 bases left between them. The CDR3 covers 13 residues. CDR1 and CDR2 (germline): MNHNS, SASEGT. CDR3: CASRGIGTLEQYF. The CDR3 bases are TGTGCCAGCAGGGGGATCGGGACACTTGAGCAGTACTTC.